This record concerns one T cell receptor (beta chain) sequence. Its target is not known. This sample is part of a study of PD-1 blockade in classical Hodgkin lymphoma. Patients all relapsed after autologous stem cell transplantation, and there was variation in brentuximab vedotin exposure. Each best response was a complete response, a partial response or progressive disease. The protocol was immunoSEQ multiplex PCR, while the TCRdb copy is restricted to in-frame clones and leaves out a portion. This sample has 14,000 to 15,000 clones; roughly two thirds occur once, and the top ten carry roughly a tenth. Study results and caveats: Newly diagnosed patients reportedly trailed healthy donors in baseline TCR diversity.

V shed 2 bases, J shed 3 bases, and the junction held 4 bases outside the gene matches. The CDR3 has 16 amino acids. Germline-derived CDR1 and CDR2 are MGHRA and YSYEKL. The rearrangement links TRBV4-1 to TRBJ2-2, with 9 bases matching TRBD2. Source: peripheral blood mononuclear cells (PBMCs), taken at baseline. This TCR was sampled from a human donor with classical Hodgkin lymphoma. The CDR3 DNA follows: TGCGCCAGCAGCCAACCGACTAGCGGTTACACCGGGGAGCTGTTTTTT. Translated, it gives CASSQPTSGYTGELFF.